Each of the 17 T cell receptor beta chains below was sequenced from the same sample in a study of control samples from healthy donors and cancer patients. The data were produced by immunoSEQ multiplex PCR, yet TCRdb's version contains in-frame clones alone and is incomplete. Here the sample spans 130,000 or so clones, just under 90% being singletons. The sequencing input was PBMCs. These receptors were obtained from a middle-aged man with head and neck cancer.

V usage is TRBV30 and J usage is TRBJ2-1, with D hard to call. The CDR3 loop spans 15 amino acids. CDR1 GTSNPN and CDR2 SVGIG come from the germline V gene (reference sequence). V was cut by 2 bases and J by 0 bases, with 11 bases left in between. CDR3 sequence: CAWSPRPSSYNEQFF. The CDR3, as DNA: TGTGCCTGGAGTCCTCGACCGAGCTCCTACAATGAGCAGTTCTTC. Full variable domain (missing parts from reference TRBV30 and TRBJ2-1): SQTIHQWPATLVQPVGSPLSLECTVEGTSNPNLYWYRQAAGRGLQLLFYSVGIGQISSEVPQNLSASRPQDRQFILSSKKLLLSDSGFYLCAWSPRPSSYNEQFFGPGTRLTVL.

The chain recombines TRBV5-4 with TRBJ1-2; a weak D match, TRBD1 (5 bases). In germline, CDR1 is SGHNT, CDR2 YYREEE (reference sequence). V was shortened by 2 bases and J by 4 bases, with 12 bases between the two germline ends. CDR3 length: 14 amino acids. The CDR3 DNA reads TGTGCCAGCAGCTTCCCGCAGGGCTCCTATGGCTACACCTTC. This encodes CASSFPQGSYGYTF.

The rearrangement joins TRBV5-1 to TRBJ2-4; 9 bases agree with TRBD1. There are 16 residues in the CDR3. CDR1 is SGHRS, CDR2 YFSETQ, per germline. Losses at the gene ends were 3 bases for V and 6 bases for J; bases not matched to a gene: 10. The chain's CDR3 is CASSWGQGIPLNIQYF. The CDR3 DNA is TGCGCCAGCAGCTGGGGACAGGGAATCCCTTTAAACATTCAGTACTTC.

The genes are TRBV7-3 and TRBJ2-1; tentative D call: TRBD1 (6 bases). The V gene's germline CDR1 is SGHTA and CDR2 FQGTGA. V shed 1 base and J shed 2 bases, with 9 bases lying between them. The CDR3 totals 15 residues. The CDR3 coding sequence is TGTGCCAGCAGCTTAAACAGGGATACCTACAATGAGCAGTTCTTC. Translation: CASSLNRDTYNEQFF.

The chain couples TRBV18 to TRBJ2-7, with 10 bases matching TRBD1. The CDR3 loop spans 15 amino acids. Germline assignment: CDR1 KGHSH and CDR2 LQKENI. The V and J ends lost 6 bases and 1 base, in that order; junction bases with no gene match: 6. The CDR3 bases are TGTGCCAGCTCCCGGGGACAGGGGTTATCCTACGAGCAGTACTTC. Translated: CASSRGQGLSYEQYF.

Worth noting for this clone: Other nucleotide sequences from this sample produce the same CDR3. The J gene is TRBJ1-2, the V gene TRBV13; D gene uncertain. This CDR3 region has 14 residues. The germline V gene encodes CDR1 PRHDT and CDR2 FYEKMQ (reference sequence). V lost 3 bases, J lost 3 bases, and 11 bases lay in between. The CDR3 bases are TGTGCCAGCAGCTTGGGTGGACTCGACTATGGCTACACCTTC. It codes for CASSLGGLDYGYTF.

The chain joins TRBV6-5 to TRBJ2-3, with 8 bases fitting TRBD2. The CDR3 loop spans 16 amino acids. Germline values: CDR1 MNHEY, CDR2 SVGAGI. Germline trimming cut 0 bases from V and 6 bases from J; bases unmatched to any gene: 8. The CDR3 loop is CASSYSSGGGLDTQYF. CDR3 bases: TGTGCCAGCAGTTACTCGTCGGGCGGGGGGTTGGATACGCAGTATTTT.

The count of this clone is one. This chain joins TRBV28 and TRBJ2-7, with D tentatively TRBD2 (6 bases). Trimming took 2 bases from V and 2 from J, leaving 10 bases between them. The germline gives CDR1 MDHEN, CDR2 SYDVKM. CDR3 length: 14 amino acids. This CDR3 is CASSLRRETYEQYF. In nucleotides, the CDR3 is TGTGCCAGCAGTTTACGGAGGGAGACCTACGAGCAGTACTTC. Full variable domain (missing parts from reference TRBV28 and TRBJ2-7): DVKVTQSSRYLVKRTGEKVFLECVQDMDHENMFWYRQDPGLGLRLIYFSYDVKMKEKGDIPEGYSVSREKKERFSLILESASTNQTSMYLCASSLRRETYEQYFGPGTRLTVT.

The genes are TRBV23-1 and TRBJ2-1; TRBD1 matches 8 bases. TRBV23-1 is an open reading frame, and its role is uncertain. The V and J ends lost 8 bases and 10 bases, in that order; junction bases with no gene match: 28. CDR3 length equals 19 residues. The CDR3 here is CASSNGALRQGSDLREQFF. CDR3 nucleotide sequence: TGCGCCAGCTCAAACGGGGCCCTCCGACAGGGGTCGGATTTAAGAGAGCAGTTCTTC.

The chain combines TRBV13 with TRBJ2-7; D is undetermined. CDR3 length equals 13 residues. Trimming cost V 5 bases and J 1 base, with 9 bases left between them. The V gene's germline CDR1 is PRHDT and CDR2 FYEKMQ (reference sequence). The CDR3 nucleotides read TGTGCCAGCAGCCCGGACCGTTCCTACGAGCAGTACTTC. Translating it yields CASSPDRSYEQYF.

J is TRBJ2-2 and V is TRBV11-2; the match to TRBD1 covers 7 bases. CDR1 SGHAT and CDR2 FQNNGV come from the germline V gene. CDR3 length: 15 residues. The V gene end was trimmed by 6 bases and the J gene end by 5 bases; junction bases not matched to a gene: 9. CDR3: CASRPGTAMTGELFF. In DNA, the CDR3 is TGTGCCAGCAGACCCGGGACAGCAATGACCGGGGAGCTGTTTTTT.

The V and J genes are TRBV9 and TRBJ2-1, with TRBD1 matching over 7 bases. The V gene's germline CDR1 is SGDLS and CDR2 YYNGEE. V was clipped by 0 bases and J by 4 bases; unmatched bases: 16. The CDR3 has 19 residues. The CDR3 sequence is CASSVDPTNRGQFYNEQFF. The CDR3 nucleotides are TGTGCCAGCAGCGTAGATCCAACCAACAGGGGACAATTTTACAATGAGCAGTTCTTC.

This chain connects TRBV6-2 or TRBV6-3 to TRBJ2-2; TRBD2 matches 12 bases. V lost 0 bases to trimming and J lost 4 bases; unmatched junction nucleotides: 9. The CDR3 sequence is 19 residues long. Germline V gives CDR1 MNHEY, CDR2 SVGEGT. DNA of the CDR3: TGTGCCAGCAGTTACTCTCAATTTAGACTAGCGGGAGTCACCGGGGAGCTGTTTTTT. Translated: CASSYSQFRLAGVTGELFF.

This clone has only a few counts. The chain's CDR3 is CASKAKVYNSPLHF. CDR3 nucleotide sequence: TGTGCCAGCAAGGCTAAGGTTTATAATTCACCCCTCCACTTT. The gene calls are TRBV25-1 and TRBJ1-6; D is unresolved. With 7 bases removed from V and 4 bases from J, the gap between germline ends came to 11 bases. CDR1 is MGHDK and CDR2 is SYGVNS in the germline V gene. The CDR3 spans 14 residues.

The CDR3 bases are TGTGCCAGCAGTTCGGGACAGAGGAACACTGAAGCTTTCTTT. Encoded protein: CASSSGQRNTEAFF. The rearrangement uses TRBV27 and TRBJ1-1; 7 positions agree with TRBD1. J lost 1 base, V lost 4 bases, and 3 bases had no gene match. From germline, CDR1 is MNHEY and CDR2 SMNVEV (reference sequence). The CDR3 runs 14 residues.

The rearrangement uses TRBV6-6 and TRBJ2-2; D is possibly TRBD1 or TRBD2 (7 bases each). The CDR3 spans 13 residues. Germline CDR1 reads MNHNY; CDR2 reads SVGAGI (reference sequence). Trimming removed 8 bases at V and 3 bases at J, with 10 bases between. The CDR3 DNA sequence: TGTGCCAGCGCAGGGGGGGACACCGGGGAGCTGTTTTTT. Its translation is CASAGGDTGELFF.

The chain combines TRBV7-3 with TRBJ2-1, with TRBD1 matching 7 bases. CDR3 size: 16 residues. V shed 5 bases, J shed 2 bases, and the junction held 9 bases outside the gene matches. Germline V gives CDR1 SGHTA, CDR2 FQGTGA. This CDR3 reads CASSLQPGTAYNEQFF. The CDR3, as DNA: TGTGCCAGCAGCCTTCAACCCGGGACAGCCTACAATGAGCAGTTCTTC.